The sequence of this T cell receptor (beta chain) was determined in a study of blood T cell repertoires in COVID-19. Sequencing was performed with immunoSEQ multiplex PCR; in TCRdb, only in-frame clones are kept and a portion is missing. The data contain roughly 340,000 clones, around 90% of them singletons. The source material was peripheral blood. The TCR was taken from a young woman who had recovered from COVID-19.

The CDR3 loop reads CASSLEAGGRGSPLHF. Here the CDR3 DNA reads TGTGCCAGCAGCTTGGAGGCAGGGGGCCGGGGTTCACCCCTCCACTTT. V usage is TRBV5-4 and J usage is TRBJ1-6; 8 bases agree with TRBD1. The trim removed 0 bases at V and 9 bases at J, leaving 8 bases unmatched. CDR3 size: 16 residues. CDR1 is SGHNT and CDR2 is YYREEE in the germline V gene (reference sequence). Based on the CDR3 plus reference TRBV5-4 and TRBJ1-6, the full variable domain is ETGVTQSPTHLIKTRGQQVTLRCSSQSGHNTVSWYQQALGQGPQFIFQYYREEENGRGNFPPRFSGLQFPNYSSELNVNALELDDSALYLCASSLEAGGRGSPLHFGNGTRLTVT.